The 10 T cell receptor beta chains presented below share a single source sample, sequenced in a study of cytotoxic CD8 clonotypes in ibrutinib-treated CLL. Clones were read by immunoSEQ multiplex PCR, and TCRdb kept only the in-frame ones, dropping some. The sample has some 300,000 clones; about 77% are singletons. The sequenced sample was PBMCs, obtained before ibrutinib treatment. Every receptor here comes from a human donor with chronic lymphocytic leukemia.

V usage is TRBV5-4 and J usage is TRBJ2-3; a weak D match, TRBD2 (5 bases). The CDR3 length is 17 residues. The V end was cut by 0 bases, the J end by 7 bases, with 21 bases between. Germline V gene data show CDR1 as SGHNT and CDR2 as YYREEE (reference sequence). The CDR3 sequence is CASSLGPSGRAGNTQYF. The CDR3 nucleotides read TGTGCCAGCAGCTTGGGTCCATCGGGAAGGGCTGGGAATACGCAGTATTTT.

The CDR3 DNA is TGCAGCGGATTCTACACCGGGGAAGCTTTCTTT. Translating it yields CSGFYTGEAFF. V and J are TRBV20-1 and TRBJ1-1, with D hard to call. CDR3 length: 11 residues. CDR1 is DFQATT and CDR2 is SNEGSKA in the germline V gene (reference sequence).

The CDR3 DNA sequence: TGTGCCAGCAGCCATAGGGGACAGGGGAACACTGAAGCTTTCTTT. This encodes CASSHRGQGNTEAFF. The V and J genes are TRBV7-6 and TRBJ1-1; TRBD1 agrees at 9 bases. The CDR3 runs 15 residues. The V and J ends lost 5 bases and 1 base, in that order; junction bases with no gene match: 5. Germline CDR1 and CDR2: SGHVS and FNYEAQ.

This clone turned up a few times. The rearrangement joins TRBV18 to TRBJ2-6; no clear D. Deletions cut 3 bases from V and 1 base from J, with 4 bases between. Germline V gives CDR1 KGHSH, CDR2 LQKENI. The CDR3 is 14 amino acids. Written as DNA, the CDR3 is TGTGCCAGCTCACCCGAATCTGGGGCCAACGTCCTGACTTTC. This translates into CASSPESGANVLTF.

This sequence joins TRBV27 and TRBJ1-2; 7 bases fit TRBD1. Germline loops: CDR1 MNHEY, CDR2 SMNVEV (reference sequence). The CDR3 consists of 14 residues. Trimming took 6 bases from V and 3 from J; bases not matched to a gene: 7. The CDR3 nucleotides read TGTGCCAGCAGGCCCCGGGACAGCCACTATGGCTACACCTTC. This sequence encodes CASRPRDSHYGYTF.

V gene TRBV27 combines with J gene TRBJ2-7, with a weak D call TRBD1 (6 bases). CDR1 is MNHEY and CDR2 is SMNVEV in the germline V gene (reference sequence). This CDR3 region has 16 residues. The ends were cut back, 0 bases at V and 3 bases at J, with 15 bases in the middle. CDR3 in DNA: TGTGCCAGCAGTTTATCGACCTACAGGGTTTTCTACGAGCAGTACTTC. Amino acid sequence: CASSLSTYRVFYEQYF.

CDR3 DNA: TGTGCCAGCAGCTGGGGTGGTTCTAACTATGGCTACACCTTC. Its translation is CASSWGGSNYGYTF. The chain employs TRBV5-4 and TRBJ1-2; no clear D. Germline CDR1 is SGHNT and CDR2 is YYREEE (reference sequence). CDR3 size: 14 residues. V shed 3 bases and J shed 0 bases, with 9 bases lying between them.

This chain connects TRBV18 to TRBJ2-1; D is possibly TRBD2 (6 bases). Germline values: CDR1 KGHSH, CDR2 LQKENI. The CDR3 sequence is 16 residues long. V shed 3 bases and J shed 2 bases, with 14 bases lying between them. This CDR3 is CASSPSGPVTYNEQFF. The CDR3 bases are TGTGCCAGCTCACCCAGCGGGCCTGTTACCTACAATGAGCAGTTCTTC.

The rearrangement links TRBV9 to TRBJ1-1; no clear D. From germline, CDR1 is SGDLS and CDR2 YYNGEE. The V gene lost 3 bases and the J gene lost 3 bases, with 12 bases spanning the gap. The CDR3 has 14 residues. CDR3 DNA: TGTGCCAGCAGCGAGGGTCTTACGGACACTGAAGCTTTCTTT. It encodes CASSEGLTDTEAFF.

CDR3 bases: TGCAGCGTTCCCCACCGGGACAGGGGGCGAGACACTGAAGCTTTCTTT. It translates to CSVPHRDRGRDTEAFF. J is TRBJ1-1 and V is TRBV29-1; the match to TRBD1 covers 12 bases. The CDR3 loop spans 16 amino acids. Germline V lookup: CDR1 SQVTM, CDR2 ANQGSEA. V shed 5 bases and J 3 bases; nucleotides not matched to a gene: 10.